Sequencing of this T cell receptor (beta chain) was carried out in a study of shared clonotypes between healthy human individuals. At the level of the study: Each donor contributed plates that comprised three CD4 naive, three CD4 memory, two CD8 naive and one CD8 memory. The study's findings and limits: The generation probabilities recorded for non-shared clonotypes fell below those of clonotypes shared by all four donors. Blood was the sole source, and tissue repertoires probably differ.

The CDR3 loop spans 15 amino acids. V dropped 1 base and J dropped 1 base, with 8 bases sitting between them. Per germline, CDR1 SGHDT and CDR2 YYEEEE. A remark on this clone: No antigen is known for it.

At a deep level, the assay was run. The table came from immunoSEQ multiplex PCR; TCRdb's copy has only in-frame clones and leaves some out. This sample has about 960,000 clones; roughly 72% occur once, and the top ten carry about 1.5%. This sequence joins TRBV5-6 and TRBJ2-2; D might be TRBD1 (6 bases). The sequencing sample was made of memory CD4+ T cells sorted from blood. Subset described: CD45RA-negative fraction. The source of this sequence is a man aged 18 to 29 in good health. This CDR3 reads CASSLRGLNTGELFF. The CDR3 DNA follows: TGTGCCAGCAGCTTGAGGGGGTTGAACACCGGGGAGCTGTTTTTT.